The 9 T cell receptor beta chains listed next were all sequenced from one sample in a study of tumor and adjacent non-tumor tissue in lung cancer. Three rounds of nested PCR, following a modified ARM-PCR protocol, produced the TCRbeta library. TCRdb recomputed calls from the multiplex PCR reads with MiXCR, one row per CDR3 protein. Counted here are roughly 75,000 distinct CDR3 sequences, roughly 80% occurring once; the ten biggest clones make up 9.5% to 15%. No cell sorting was done before RNA was extracted from the tissue. The sequencing sample was made of lung tumor tissue. The receptors shown here come from a woman between 45 and 60 years old with non-small cell lung cancer.

With regard to this clonotype: It is likely a read error, because the conserved phenylalanine at the end of the CDR3 is missing. The chain links TRBV5-5 to TRBJ1-1; D gene unclear. The CDR3 length is 14 residues. Germline V gene sequence: CDR1 SGHKS, CDR2 YYEKEE (reference sequence). This chain's CDR3 is CTSSLEGWNTEAFS. CDR3 nucleotide sequence: TGTACCAGCAGCTTGGAGGGTTGGAACACTGAAGCTTTCTCT.

The chain links TRBV20-1 to TRBJ2-1; D could derive from TRBD1 or TRBD2 (5 bases each). Germline V gives CDR1 DFQATT, CDR2 SNEGSKA (reference sequence). The length of the CDR3 is 14 residues. Deletions cut 6 bases from V and 9 bases from J, with 21 bases between. The CDR3 region is CSAGAGAIVPEQFF. CDR3 DNA: TGCAGTGCCGGGGCCGGGGCTATCGTCCCTGAGCAGTTCTTC.

On this clonotype: A much more abundant neighbour one base away suggests this may be a read error. CDR3 protein: CATSESGTNHYGYTF. The CDR3 DNA reads TGTGCCACCAGTGAATCCGGGACCAACCATTATGGCTACACCTTC. This chain connects TRBV24-1 to TRBJ1-2, with a tentative D call TRBD1 (5 bases). The V gene lost 4 bases and the J gene lost 5 bases, with 16 bases spanning the gap. Germline-derived CDR1 and CDR2 are KGHDR and SFDVKD. The CDR3 runs to 15 residues.

This clonotype was picked up one time. The V and J genes are TRBV11-2 and TRBJ2-7; possibly TRBD2 for D (6 bases). Judging by the DNA end, TRBJ2-1 fits better; the J call may be wrong. Germline CDR1 and CDR2: SGHAT and FQNNGV. This CDR3 contains 14 residues. CDR3 residues: CASSLEAGSGEQFF. Written as DNA, the CDR3 is TGTGCCAGCAGCTTAGAGGCGGGGTCTGGGGAGCAGTTCTTC.

Regarding this clonotype: A read error may produce the germline difference seen at one junction end. The chain recombines TRBV11-2 with TRBJ1-5; D uncertain. The CDR3 length is 13 residues. Per germline, CDR1 SGHAT and CDR2 FQNNGV. CDR3 sequence (DNA): TGTGCCAACAGCCCGAACGGCTATCAGCCCCAACATTTT. Translation: CANSPNGYQPQHF.

As concerns this clonotype: Germline is not matched at one junction end, which may reflect a read error. The chain employs TRBV4-1 and TRBJ2-7, with 7 bases that match TRBD1. The CDR3 has 14 residues. The germline V gene encodes CDR1 MGHRA and CDR2 YSYEKL. CDR3 bases: TGCGTCAGCAGCCAAGACACAGGGGTCTGGGAGCAGTATTTC. Protein: CVSSQDTGVWEQYF.

Comment on this clonotype: Germline and junction disagree at one end, which may indicate a read error. The chain combines TRBV28 with TRBJ1-2; tentatively, D is TRBD1 (6 bases). This CDR3 contains 16 residues. Germline CDR1 MDHEN, CDR2 SYDVKM. The CDR3 coding sequence is TGTGCCAGGAGTTACCTCAGGGGCTCCTTTAACTATGGCTACACTTTC. This encodes CARSYLRGSFNYGYTF.

To note about this clonotype: A read error may explain this, as a much larger clone is one base away. The chain combines TRBV10-3 with TRBJ1-1, with unresolved D. Germline V gene lookup returns CDR1 ENHRY and CDR2 SYGVKD. Trimming took off 11 bases at V and 3 bases at J, with 10 bases between the two ends. There are 11 residues in the CDR3. The CDR3 region is CAAQSDTEAFF. Written as DNA, the CDR3 is TGTGCCGCCCAGAGTGACACTGAAGCTTTCTTT.

Of note for this clonotype: This sequence may be a read error, since a much larger clone differs from it by one base. This sequence joins TRBV20-1 and TRBJ2-7, with TRBD1 matching 8 bases. Germline-derived CDR1 and CDR2 are DFQATT and SNEGSKA (reference sequence). The CDR3 sequence is 15 residues long. V gave up 2 bases and J gave up 3 bases; unmatched junction bases: 9. CDR3 DNA: TGCAGTGCTAGATACCTGACAGGGGCCTTCTACGAGCAGTACTTC. Its translation is CSARYLTGAFYEQYF.